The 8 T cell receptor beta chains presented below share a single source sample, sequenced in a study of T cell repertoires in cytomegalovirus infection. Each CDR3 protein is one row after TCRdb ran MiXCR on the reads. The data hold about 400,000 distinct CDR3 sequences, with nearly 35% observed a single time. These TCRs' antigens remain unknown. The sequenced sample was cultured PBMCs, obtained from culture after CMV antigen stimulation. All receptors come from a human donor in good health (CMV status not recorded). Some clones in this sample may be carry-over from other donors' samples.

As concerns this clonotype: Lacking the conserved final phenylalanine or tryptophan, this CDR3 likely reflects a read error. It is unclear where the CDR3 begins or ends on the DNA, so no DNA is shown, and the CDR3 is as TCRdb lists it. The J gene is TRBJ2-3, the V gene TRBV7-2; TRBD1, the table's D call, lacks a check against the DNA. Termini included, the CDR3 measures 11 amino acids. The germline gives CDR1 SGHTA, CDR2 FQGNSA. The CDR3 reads CASSLTGQEYL.

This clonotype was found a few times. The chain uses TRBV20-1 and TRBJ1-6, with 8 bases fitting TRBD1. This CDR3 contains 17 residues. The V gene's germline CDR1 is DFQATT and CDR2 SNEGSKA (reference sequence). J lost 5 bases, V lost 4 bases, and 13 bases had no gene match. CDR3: CSATINPGQDHNSPLHF. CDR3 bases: TGCAGTGCTACCATAAACCCGGGACAGGACCATAATTCACCCCTCCACTTT.

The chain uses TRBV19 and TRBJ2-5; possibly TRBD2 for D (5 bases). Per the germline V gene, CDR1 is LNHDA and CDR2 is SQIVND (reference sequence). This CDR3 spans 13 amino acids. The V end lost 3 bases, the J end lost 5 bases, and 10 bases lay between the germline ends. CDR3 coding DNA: TGTGCCAGTAGTATCGGAGGATTGGAGACCCAGTACTTC. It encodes CASSIGGLETQYF.

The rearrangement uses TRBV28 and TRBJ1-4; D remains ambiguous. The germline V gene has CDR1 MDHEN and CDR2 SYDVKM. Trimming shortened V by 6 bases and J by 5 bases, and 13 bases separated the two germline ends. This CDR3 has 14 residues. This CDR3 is CASSDWAENEKLFF. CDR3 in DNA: TGTGCCAGCAGCGATTGGGCAGAGAATGAAAAACTGTTTTTT. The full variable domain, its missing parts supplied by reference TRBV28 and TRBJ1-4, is DVKVTQSSRYLVKRTGEKVFLECVQDMDHENMFWYRQDPGLGLRLIYFSYDVKMKEKGDIPEGYSVSREKKERFSLILESASTNQTSMYLCASSDWAENEKLFFGSGTQLSVL.

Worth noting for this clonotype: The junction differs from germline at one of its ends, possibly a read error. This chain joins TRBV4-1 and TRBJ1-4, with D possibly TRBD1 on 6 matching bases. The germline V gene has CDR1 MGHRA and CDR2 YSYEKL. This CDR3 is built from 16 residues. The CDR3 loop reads CASSPRTSTGPEKLFF. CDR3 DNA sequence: TGTGCCAGCAGCCCGCGTACCTCAACAGGGCCCGAAAAACTGTTTTTT.

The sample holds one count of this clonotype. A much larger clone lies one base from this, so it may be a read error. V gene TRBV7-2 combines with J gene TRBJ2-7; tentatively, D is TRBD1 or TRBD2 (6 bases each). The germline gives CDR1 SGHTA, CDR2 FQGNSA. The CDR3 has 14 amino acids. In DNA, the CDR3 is TGTCCCAGCAGCTTAGGGGGGAGATCCTACGAGCAGTACGTC. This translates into CPSSLGGRSYEQYV.

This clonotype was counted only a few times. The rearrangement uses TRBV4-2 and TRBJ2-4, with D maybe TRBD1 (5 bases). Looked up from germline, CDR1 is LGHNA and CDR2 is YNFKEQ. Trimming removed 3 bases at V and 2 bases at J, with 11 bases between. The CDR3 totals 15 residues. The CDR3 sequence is CASSQPTASKNIQYF. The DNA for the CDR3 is TGTGCCAGCAGCCAGCCGACAGCATCCAAAAACATTCAGTACTTC.

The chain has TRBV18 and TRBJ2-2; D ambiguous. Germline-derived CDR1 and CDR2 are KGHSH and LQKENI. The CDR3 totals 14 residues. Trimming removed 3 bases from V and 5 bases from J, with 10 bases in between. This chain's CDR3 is CASSPRYGTGELFF. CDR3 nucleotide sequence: TGTGCCAGCTCACCTCGATACGGTACCGGGGAGCTGTTTTTT.